This T cell receptor (beta chain) is from a study of CD4 T cells in relation to SARS-CoV-2 and coronaviruses. Germline values: CDR1 SNHLY, CDR2 FYNNEI. CDR3 length: 15 amino acids. With 1 base clipped from V and 6 bases from J, the junction kept 7 bases outside the gene matches. The repertoire was sequenced with immunoSEQ multiplex PCR; TCRdb's copy has only in-frame clones and lacks some. The repertoire holds about 23,000 clones, with 76% as singletons. This clone has more than one count but fewer than ten. Its antigen is unidentified. Before the COVID-19 pandemic, during about 2010-2018, CD4+ T cells were taken from unexposed donors. The cells were cultured for about ten days before CD4+ T cells were isolated.

The TCR sequence derives from a human donor in good health. Sequenced material: CD4+ T cells from PBMCs, cultured in vitro. V usage is TRBV2 and J usage is TRBJ2-7; 9 nucleotides agree with TRBD1. The CDR3 is CASSEVGQGFGEQYF. Written as DNA, the CDR3 is TGTGCCAGCAGTGAAGTTGGACAGGGGTTCGGCGAGCAGTACTTC. The whole variable domain, remainder taken from reference TRBV2 and TRBJ2-7, is EPEVTQTPSHQVTQMGQEVILRCVPISNHLYFYWYRQILGQKVEFLVSFYNNEISEKSEIFDDQFSVERPDGSNFTLKIRSTKLEDSAMYFCASSEVGQGFGEQYFGPGTRLTVT.